The 17 T cell receptor beta chains given below trace back to one sample, sequenced in a study of cytomegalovirus exposure and HLA in healthy donors. PCR used 60 Vbeta primers and 13 Jbeta primers. TCRdb's copy holds only in-frame clones and misses some; the assay was immunoSEQ multiplex PCR. The repertoire holds about 190,000 clones, with around three quarters as singletons. Sequencing input: PBMCs. Receptor source: a woman aged 18-35 years in good health and CMV-seronegative.

The count of this clone is one. The rearrangement joins TRBV30 to TRBJ2-5, with 9 bases fitting TRBD2. The DNA end lines up better with TRBJ2-7; the J call may be wrong. The CDR3 sequence is 15 residues long. CDR1 is GTSNPN, CDR2 SVGIG, per germline (reference sequence). Written as DNA, the CDR3 is TGTGCCTGGAGGTATGGTAGCGGGAGTTGGGACGAGCAGTACTTC. Translation: CAWRYGSGSWDEQYF.

The genes are TRBV9 and TRBJ1-2; 9 nucleotides match TRBD1. Germline CDR1 is SGDLS and CDR2 is YYNGEE. V was pared by 4 bases and J by 5 bases, with 9 bases of the junction left unmatched. This CDR3 region has 15 residues. CDR3 bases: TGTGCCAGCAGCTTAAGTCTACAGGGGGCATATGGCTACACCTTC. Translated: CASSLSLQGAYGYTF.

CDR3 loop: CASSEGTGNEKLFF. The CDR3 nucleotides are TGTGCCAGCAGTGAGGGGACAGGGAATGAAAAACTGTTTTTT. The gene calls are TRBV6-4 and TRBJ1-4; 9 nucleotides match TRBD1. J lost 5 bases, V lost 3 bases, and 1 base had no gene match. The CDR3 consists of 14 residues. Germline-derived CDR1 and CDR2 are MRHNA and SNTAGT.

The CDR3 coding sequence is TGTGCCAGCAGTGAACTTGGGACAGGGATCACAGATACGCAGTATTTT. This sequence encodes CASSELGTGITDTQYF. The chain joins TRBV2 to TRBJ2-3; 9 nucleotides agree with TRBD1. With V trimmed by 2 bases and J by 2 bases, 5 bases remained unmatched. CDR3 length: 16 amino acids. Germline-derived CDR1 and CDR2 are SNHLY and FYNNEI.

This chain uses TRBV11-3 with TRBJ2-5; D is possibly TRBD1 (6 bases). V was shortened by 5 bases and J by 5 bases, with 24 bases between the two germline ends. Looked up from germline, CDR1 is SGHNT and CDR2 is YENEEA. The CDR3 loop spans 17 amino acids. This CDR3 reads CASSPSTDTGMGETQYF. For the CDR3, the DNA is TGTGCCAGCAGCCCCTCCACGGACACAGGGATGGGTGAGACCCAGTACTTC.

The rearrangement uses TRBV9 and TRBJ2-7; D is unresolved. The germline gives CDR1 SGDLS, CDR2 YYNGEE. The CDR3 spans 12 residues. V dropped 4 bases and J dropped 5 bases, with 10 bases sitting between them. For the CDR3, the DNA is TGTGCCAGCAGCCCCTACGGTGACGAGCAGTACTTC. It encodes CASSPYGDEQYF.

The genes are TRBV29-1 and TRBJ2-3, with D hard to call. V lost 4 bases to trimming and J lost 1 base, with 18 bases between them. Germline V lookup: CDR1 SQVTM, CDR2 ANQGSEA. The CDR3 is made up of 16 amino acids. The CDR3 region is CSVVPFEFPGTDTQYF. DNA of the CDR3: TGCAGCGTTGTGCCCTTCGAGTTCCCCGGCACAGATACGCAGTATTTT.

The chain couples TRBV28 to TRBJ2-3; 8 bases map to TRBD1. The CDR3 is made up of 14 amino acids. The junction had 2 bases not matched to a gene; V was cut back by 5 bases and J by 1 base. CDR1 and CDR2 (germline): MDHEN, SYDVKM. The CDR3 sequence: CASSIQGGTDTQYF. CDR3 coding DNA: TGTGCCAGCAGTATACAGGGGGGCACAGATACGCAGTATTTT.

This clone was counted many times. This chain joins TRBV6-4 and TRBJ2-3, with 13 positions matching TRBD2. Unmatched junction bases numbered 0, after V lost 2 bases and J lost 4 bases. The CDR3 is made up of 15 amino acids. CDR1 is MRHNA and CDR2 is SNTAGT in the germline V gene. The CDR3 bases are TGTGCCAGCAGTGACACTAGCGGGAGGGCAGATACGCAGTATTTT. This sequence encodes CASSDTSGRADTQYF.

This chain joins TRBV6-5 and TRBJ1-2, with TRBD1 identical over 8 bases. The V gene's germline CDR1 is MNHEY and CDR2 SVGAGI. The CDR3 covers 15 residues. Losses at the gene ends were 0 bases for V and 4 bases for J; bases not matched to a gene: 4. CDR3 region: CASSYSDRVPYGYTF. The CDR3 coding sequence is TGTGCCAGCAGTTACTCGGACAGGGTTCCCTATGGCTACACCTTC.

The CDR3 nucleotides read TGTGCCAGCAGCTCCTTAGCGGGAAGCTCCTACAATGAGCAGTTCTTC. Translated, it gives CASSSLAGSSYNEQFF. The chain recombines TRBV5-4 with TRBJ2-1; 8 bases are a match to TRBD2. Trimming removed 3 bases from V and 0 bases from J; junction bases left unmatched: 5. Germline V CDR1 and CDR2: SGHNT, YYREEE (reference sequence). This CDR3 has 16 amino acids.

The V and J genes are TRBV25-1 and TRBJ2-1; the match to TRBD1 covers 7 bases. The CDR3 loop spans 15 amino acids. Trimming at V came to 7 bases and at J to 8 bases, leaving 14 bases not matched to a gene. CDR1 and CDR2 (germline): MGHDK, SYGVNS. As DNA, the CDR3 is TGTGCCAGCAACCGACAGGGCCAAGAGTGGGATGAGCAGTTCTTC. This sequence encodes CASNRQGQEWDEQFF.

The CDR3 sequence: CASSDPGSGTDTQYF. In DNA form, the CDR3 reads TGTGCCAGTAGCGATCCCGGGTCGGGCACAGATACGCAGTATTTT. The genes are TRBV19 and TRBJ2-3; D call uncertain. V was clipped by 6 bases and J by 1 base, with 14 bases between them. Germline CDR1 and CDR2: LNHDA and SQIVND (reference sequence). The CDR3 covers 15 residues.

The rearrangement links TRBV5-6 to TRBJ1-1, with D maybe TRBD1 (5 bases). The CDR3 is made up of 13 amino acids. Germline V gives CDR1 SGHDT, CDR2 YYEEEE. With 4 bases removed from V and 3 bases from J, the gap between germline ends came to 10 bases. The CDR3 region has the DNA TGTGCCAGCAGCCCTGACAGCTACACTGAAGCTTTCTTT. Translated: CASSPDSYTEAFF.

The rearrangement uses TRBV13 and TRBJ2-2; possible D gene TRBD2, 6 bases. The CDR3 runs 15 residues. V was cut by 5 bases and J by 5 bases, with 15 bases left in between. The germline gives CDR1 PRHDT, CDR2 FYEKMQ (reference sequence). In nucleotides, the CDR3 is TGTGCCAGCAGCCCCGGGGGACTGAGGACCGGGGAGCTGTTTTTT. Its protein is CASSPGGLRTGELFF.

The chain employs TRBV19 and TRBJ1-2; D remains unclear. Between the trimmed V and J ends, which lost 1 base and 5 bases, there was a span of 11 bases. In germline, CDR1 is LNHDA, CDR2 SQIVND (reference sequence). The CDR3 extends over 14 amino acids. CDR3 sequence (DNA): TGTGCCAGTAGTATAGTCGGGGATACTTATGGCTACACCTTC. Amino acids: CASSIVGDTYGYTF.

The chain's CDR3 is CASSRSGTNSYEQYF. CDR3 coding DNA: TGTGCCAGCAGCCGGTCCGGGACAAACTCCTACGAGCAGTACTTC. The V call is TRBV11-2, the J call TRBJ2-7, with D perhaps TRBD1 (6 bases). Trimming stripped 5 bases from V and 0 bases from J, with 14 bases between. Germline lookup yields CDR1 SGHAT and CDR2 FQNNGV. The CDR3 loop spans 15 amino acids.